A selection of T cell receptor beta chains follows, all from one sample in a study of post-analysis software for immune sequencing data. TCRdb used MiXCR to reprocess the PCR reads, holding one entry per CDR3 protein. The sample has 750,000 to 950,000 distinct CDR3 sequences; approximately 50% are singletons. Sequenced sample: blood. These receptors all stem from a girl under 18 with multiple sclerosis. The CDR3 runs from the conserved cysteine through the conserved F or W. The D gene is left open where the match is weak. For some rows the clone size is stated as once, few or many, or as a class when expanded; others skip it.

size	J	D	V	CDR3	DNA
few	TRBJ1-2	-	TRBV19	CASSGGGLDYGYTF	TGTGCCAGCTCTGGCGGGGGGCTGGACTATGGCTACACCTTC
few	TRBJ2-7	-	TRBV20-1	CSARDFYEQYF	TGCAGTGCTAGAGATTTTTACGAGCAGTACTTC
-	TRBJ2-3	TRBD2	TRBV20-1	CSASGTSGRSDTQYF	TGCAGTGCGAGTGGGACTAGCGGGAGGTCAGATACGCAGTATTTT
-	TRBJ2-1	-	TRBV3-1	CASGWRGTANEQFF	TGTGCCAGCGGCTGGAGGGGCACCGCCAATGAGCAGTTCTTC
-	TRBJ2-2	-	TRBV20-1	CSARDLRPGKYTGELFF	TGCAGTGCTAGAGATCTTCGACCCGGGAAATACACCGGGGAGCTGTTTTTT
-	TRBJ2-1	-	TRBV10-3	CAISESSQGGEQFF	TGTGCCATCAGTGAGTCGAGCCAGGGAGGTGAGCAGTTCTTC
few	TRBJ2-6	-	TRBV6-5	CASSYSEANVLTF	TGTGCCAGCAGTTACTCCGAGGCCAACGTCCTGACTTTC
many	TRBJ2-3	TRBD1	TRBV6-4	CASSDGQGAHTDTQYF	TGTGCCAGCAGTGACGGTCAGGGGGCGCATACAGATACGCAGTATTTT
few	TRBJ2-3	TRBD2	TRBV7-3	CASSPGGGTSGSRGDTQYF	TGTGCCAGCAGCCCAGGGGGCGGGACTAGCGGTTCCAGGGGAGATACGCAGTATTTT
-	TRBJ2-7	-	TRBV20-1	CSARRGLALYEQYF	TGCAGTGCTAGAAGGGGGCTAGCGCTCTACGAGCAGTACTTC
few	TRBJ1-2	-	TRBV20-1	CSARDWGEVETTGYTF	TGCAGTGCTAGGGATTGGGGGGAAGTGGAAACCACTGGCTACACCTTC
-	TRBJ1-2	-	TRBV6-6	CASSFGKGNNYGYTF	TGTGCCAGCAGTTTTGGAAAAGGGAATAACTATGGCTACACCTTC
-	TRBJ2-7	-	TRBV20-1	CSAAIGDDYNEQYF	TGCAGTGCCGCCATAGGGGACGACTACAATGAGCAGTACTTC
-	TRBJ2-5	-	TRBV20-1	CSATWYQETQYF	TGCAGTGCTACCTGGTACCAAGAGACCCAGTACTTC
-	TRBJ2-2	-	TRBV15	CATKGESGAGELFF	TGTGCCACTAAAGGGGAGTCCGGTGCCGGGGAGCTGTTTTTT
-	TRBJ2-7	-	TRBV20-1	CSASDGPTYEQYF	TGCAGTGCTTCCGACGGTCCTACCTACGAGCAGTACTTC
-	TRBJ2-1	TRBD2	TRBV4-1	CAAGGPYEQFF	TGCGCTGCGGGAGGGCCCTATGAGCAGTTCTTC
few	TRBJ2-7	TRBD1	TRBV12-3/TRBV12-4	CASSWGTVGREQYF	TGTGCCAGCAGTTGGGGGACAGTCGGTCGCGAGCAGTACTTC
-	TRBJ2-7	TRBD1	TRBV29-1	CSALRRQGALDPYEQYF	TGCAGCGCCCTGCGTCGTCAGGGGGCTTTAGATCCCTACGAGCAGTACTTC
once	TRBJ2-7	-	TRBV3-1	CASSQETRYEQYF	TGTGCCAGCAGCCAGGAAACTAGATACGAGCAGTACTTC
-	TRBJ2-1	-	TRBV5-1	CASSTRSNNEQFF	TGCGCCAGCAGTACCAGGTCGAACAATGAGCAGTTCTTC
-	TRBJ1-5	TRBD1	TRBV7-6	CASSHGTGRQPQHF	TGTGCCAGCAGCCACGGGACAGGGCGGCAGCCCCAGCATTTT
-	TRBJ2-5	-	TRBV7-9	CASRLQEAQYF	TGTGCCAGCAGACTCCAAGAGGCCCAGTACTTC
-	TRBJ1-1	-	TRBV7-8	CASRGGITRGNTEAFF	TGTGCCAGCAGAGGCGGCATCACCCGGGGGAACACTGAAGCTTTCTTT
-	TRBJ2-7	TRBD1	TRBV5-1	CASSLADDRGLFRIYEQYF	TGCGCCAGTAGCTTGGCCGATGACAGGGGGCTCTTTCGGATCTACGAGCAGTACTTC
-	TRBJ1-1	TRBD1	TRBV5-1	CASSLDRQGALSMNTEAFF	TGCGCCAGCAGCTTGGATCGTCAGGGGGCTTTAAGCATGAACACTGAAGCTTTCTTT
-	TRBJ2-5	-	TRBV9	CASSANTRETQYF	TGTGCCAGCAGCGCGAATACACGGGAGACCCAGTACTTC
-	TRBJ2-7	-	TRBV6-1	CASSRSSGIYEQYF	TGTGCCAGCAGTAGGTCTTCCGGGATCTACGAGCAGTACTTC
-	TRBJ2-1	-	TRBV29-1	CSARAGCYEQFF	TGCAGCGCCCGGGCGGGTTGTTACGAGCAGTTCTTC
few	TRBJ2-7	-	TRBV2	CASRRGGDEQYF	TGTGCCAGCAGACGTGGTGGGGACGAGCAGTACTTC
-	TRBJ1-5	TRBD1	TRBV6-1	CASSPFPGTGVDNQPQHF	TGTGCCAGCAGTCCCTTCCCCGGGACAGGGGTGGACAATCAGCCCCAGCATTTT
-	TRBJ2-7	TRBD2	TRBV14	CASSLTSGSYGEQYF	TGTGCCAGCAGCCTAACTAGCGGGAGTTACGGTGAGCAGTACTTC
-	TRBJ2-3	-	TRBV7-2	CASSLLLGRGADTQYF	TGTGCCAGCAGCTTACTCCTGGGCAGGGGGGCAGATACGCAGTATTTT
-	TRBJ1-2	TRBD1	TRBV29-1	CSVEWGQESGYTF	TGCAGCGTTGAATGGGGACAGGAGAGTGGCTACACCTTC
few	TRBJ1-2	-	TRBV29-1	CSAAHQTDSFYGYTF	TGCAGCGCAGCCCACCAAACCGACAGTTTCTATGGCTACACCTTC
-	TRBJ2-5	TRBD1	TRBV20-1	CSAKIGTGDTAQYF	TGCAGTGCTAAGATTGGGACAGGGGATACGGCCCAGTACTTC
-	TRBJ2-7	-	TRBV12-3/TRBV12-4	CASSLNLDRGYEQYF	TGTGCCAGCAGCCTGAACTTAGACCGGGGATACGAGCAGTACTTC
-	TRBJ1-1	-	TRBV20-1	CSARDWVLGAFF	TGCAGTGCTAGAGATTGGGTTTTAGGGGCTTTCTTT
-	TRBJ1-2	-	TRBV12-3/TRBV12-4	CASSLQGAYYGYTF	TGTGCCAGCAGTTTGCAGGGAGCCTACTACGGCTACACCTTC